The next 2 T cell receptor beta chains were all read from a single sample in a study of blood T cells in healthy people across ages (dated by TCRdb to 2015 to 2017). The receptor library was made with 5' RACE. The sample was run on an Illumina HiSeq 2500. A second 7 to 11 cycle PCR used a sample-barcoded 5' primer and a J-beta primer mix. TCRdb cleaned the public reads at Q25 with fastp, built clones with MiXCR and kept in-frame beta chains. When rows share a CDR3 protein, they turn into one entry using the most common DNA and genes. The sample table shows 550,000 to 600,000 distinct CDR3 sequences, and 25% to 30% are seen once. The top ten clones comprise 18% of the sample. The source material was blood. The receptors shown here come from a woman between 70 and 85 years old in good health.

V and J are TRBV6-2 or TRBV6-3 and TRBJ2-3; 13 bases align to TRBD2. This CDR3 has 15 residues. The V and J ends lost 2 bases and 6 bases, in that order; junction bases with no gene match: 2. CDR1 is MNHEY and CDR2 is SVGEGT in the germline V gene. CDR3 in amino acids: CASSYTSGGADTQYF. The CDR3, as DNA: TGTGCCAGCAGTTACACTAGCGGGGGGGCCGATACGCAGTATTTT.

This chain links TRBV7-2 with TRBJ2-1, with TRBD2 identical over 13 bases. The CDR3 runs to 17 residues. The trim removed 5 bases at V and 8 bases at J, leaving 12 bases unmatched. Germline CDR1 is SGHTA and CDR2 is FQGNSA. The CDR3 is CASSPRPGLAGRDEQFF. The DNA for the CDR3 is TGTGCCAGCAGCCCCCGACCGGGACTAGCGGGGAGAGATGAGCAGTTCTTC.